The 26 T cell receptor beta chains below were found in one sample sequenced in a study of CD4 T cells in relation to SARS-CoV-2 and coronaviruses (dated by TCRdb to the early 2020s). CD4+ T cells from unexposed donors were collected before the COVID-19 pandemic (2011-2018). After around 10 days of culture, CD4+ T cells were isolated with the EasySep CD4+ T cell isolation kit. Libraries were constructed by the immunoSEQ multiplex PCR assay. In its TCRdb copy, this immuneACCESS table keeps in-frame sequences only and misses some clones. Where compared with another copy, unresolved V genes explain less than half of these, and the others have no known cause. This sample comprises about 25,000 clones, about three quarters of them detected only once. The ten largest clones capture 20% to 25% of the sample. For these TCRs, the target antigens are not known. Sequenced input: CD4+ T cells from PBMCs, cultured in vitro. The receptor source for this set is a human donor in good health.

The chain couples TRBV4-3 to TRBJ2-5; D remains unclear. In germline, CDR1 is LGHNA, CDR2 YSLEER. The CDR3 is 13 amino acids. V lost 4 bases and J 5 bases, leaving 11 bases between the germline ends. The CDR3 spells CASSPRVGETQYF. The CDR3, as DNA: TGCGCCAGCAGCCCCCGGGTGGGGGAGACCCAGTACTTC.

This clone has a handful of counts. The chain recombines TRBV3-1 (or the pseudogene TRBV3-2) with TRBJ2-7; no reliable D call. This CDR3 has 14 amino acids. V shed 3 bases and J shed 7 bases, with 16 bases lying between them. Germline values: CDR1 LGHDT, CDR2 YNNKEL (reference sequence). CDR3 in DNA: TGTGCCAGCAGCCAGTCCGAGACCCAAGGGGAGCAGTACTTC. Its protein product is CASSQSETQGEQYF.

This chain joins TRBV9 and TRBJ2-1; no reliable D call. V lost 0 bases and J 1 base, leaving 5 bases between the germline ends. This CDR3 spans 14 amino acids. Looked up from germline, CDR1 is SGDLS and CDR2 is YYNGEE. As DNA, the CDR3 is TGTGCCAGCAGCGTAGGACGTTCCTACAATGAGCAGTTCTTC. Translation gives CASSVGRSYNEQFF.

In its sample, this clone was seen a few times. This rearrangement joins TRBV2 to TRBJ2-7, with D maybe TRBD1 (6 bases). The CDR3 loop spans 15 amino acids. The germline V gene has CDR1 SNHLY and CDR2 FYNNEI. V was trimmed by 0 bases and J by 6 bases, leaving 15 bases between them. Written as DNA, the CDR3 is TGTGCCAGCAGTGAAGCCCTGGGGTGGGGGCTCGAGCAGTACTTC. Its translation: CASSEALGWGLEQYF.

By share of the sample, this clone is large. The J gene is TRBJ2-3, the V gene TRBV19, with unresolved D. The CDR3 consists of 11 residues. CDR1 is LNHDA, CDR2 SQIVND, per germline (reference sequence). Trimming stripped 3 bases from V and 3 bases from J, with 1 base between. CDR3 sequence (DNA): TGTGCCAGTAGTATGACAGATACGCAGTATTTT. It specifies CASSMTDTQYF.

The gene calls are TRBV7-9 and TRBJ1-4, with a weak D call TRBD1 (6 bases). Trimming left V 6 bases short and J 9 bases short, with 20 bases between. Germline CDR1 is SEHNR and CDR2 is FQNEAQ (reference sequence). This CDR3 contains 15 residues. CDR3 DNA sequence: TGTGCCAGCAGTTCGAGTTGGACAGAGGGTCAAAAACTGTTTTTT. Its protein product is CASSSSWTEGQKLFF.

This clone was seen once. The CDR3 here is CASSIGSGTDSNQPQHF. Here the CDR3 DNA reads TGTGCCAGTAGTATCGGGTCCGGGACAGATAGCAATCAGCCCCAGCATTTT. This chain links TRBV19 with TRBJ1-5, with TRBD1 matching 7 bases. In germline, CDR1 is LNHDA, CDR2 SQIVND (reference sequence). V lost 3 bases to trimming and J lost 0 bases; unmatched junction nucleotides: 8. This CDR3 contains 17 residues.

This chain links TRBV7-9 with TRBJ2-2; D gene unclear. The V end was cut by 1 base, the J end by 10 bases, with 13 bases between. Germline V gives CDR1 SEHNR, CDR2 FQNEAQ (reference sequence). This CDR3 spans 14 amino acids. Here the CDR3 reads CASSLVSLPEELFF. For the CDR3, the DNA is TGTGCCAGCAGCTTAGTCAGTTTGCCGGAGGAGCTGTTTTTT.

This clone was counted between two and nine times. The chain links TRBV5-4 to TRBJ1-2; 9 nucleotides match TRBD1. This CDR3 has 14 amino acids. J was trimmed by 5 bases and V by 3 bases; bases with no gene match: 5. Germline-derived CDR1 and CDR2 are SGHNT and YYREEE (reference sequence). The CDR3 protein is CASSSVDRGYGYTF. The CDR3 DNA follows: TGTGCCAGCAGCTCGGTGGACAGGGGATATGGCTACACCTTC.

The V call is TRBV5-1, the J call TRBJ2-1; D may match TRBD1 or TRBD2 (5 bases each). Trimming removed 2 bases from V and 2 bases from J, with 11 bases in between. Looked up from germline, CDR1 is SGHRS and CDR2 is YFSETQ. The CDR3 loop spans 15 amino acids. CDR3: CASSFRDGAYNEQFF. The CDR3, as DNA: TGCGCCAGCAGCTTCCGGGACGGGGCCTACAATGAGCAGTTCTTC.

This chain links TRBV7-2 with TRBJ2-7; TRBD1 might be the D (6 bases). This CDR3 is 13 amino acids long. Germline CDR1 is SGHTA and CDR2 is FQGNSA. V was pared by 1 base and J by 6 bases, with 10 bases between. The CDR3, as DNA: TGTGCCAGCAGCTTAGGGCAGGGGCGCGAGCAGTACTTC. This gives the protein CASSLGQGREQYF.

This chain links TRBV7-9 with TRBJ2-1; D remains ambiguous. Trimming stripped 4 bases from V and 4 bases from J, with 5 bases between. The CDR3 sequence is 12 residues long. Germline CDR1 SEHNR, CDR2 FQNEAQ (reference sequence). In nucleotides, the CDR3 is TGTGCCAGCAGCTACGAATACAATGAGCAGTTCTTC. This sequence encodes CASSYEYNEQFF.

This clone was seen a single time. The chain recombines TRBV28 with TRBJ2-1; tentative D call: TRBD2 (5 bases). The V end lost 2 bases, the J end lost 3 bases, and 8 bases lay between the germline ends. The CDR3 consists of 14 residues. CDR1 and CDR2 from the germline V gene are MDHEN and SYDVKM. DNA of the CDR3: TGTGCCAGCAGTTTACTTGAGGGCTACAATGAGCAGTTCTTC. The encoded protein is CASSLLEGYNEQFF.

The CDR3 reads CASRLGGMNTGELFF. The CDR3 nucleotides read TGTGCCAGCAGACTAGGGGGGATGAACACCGGGGAGCTGTTTTTT. The gene calls are TRBV11-2 and TRBJ2-2; either TRBD1 or TRBD2 may supply D (6 bases each). This CDR3 is 15 amino acids long. The V end lost 6 bases, the J end lost 1 base, and 12 bases lay between the germline ends. Germline CDR1 is SGHAT and CDR2 is FQNNGV.

This chain uses TRBV5-1 with TRBJ2-1; D is tentatively TRBD1 or TRBD2 (5 bases each). V was cut by 4 bases and J by 10 bases, with 9 bases left in between. CDR3 length equals 11 residues. The germline CDR1 and CDR2 sequences are SGHRS and YFSETQ. Here the CDR3 reads CASSQGPEQFF. For the CDR3, the DNA is TGCGCCAGCAGCCAGGGACCCGAGCAGTTCTTC.

The rearrangement uses TRBV7-2 and TRBJ2-2, with 7 bases matching TRBD1. With V trimmed by 5 bases and J by 4 bases, 4 bases remained unmatched. The length of the CDR3 is 14 residues. Germline CDR1 SGHTA, CDR2 FQGNSA. This CDR3 is CASSLRTGTGELFF. The DNA for the CDR3 is TGTGCCAGCAGCCTCCGGACAGGCACCGGGGAGCTGTTTTTT.

The V gene is TRBV5-1, the J gene TRBJ2-6; D remains ambiguous. Trimming removed 0 bases from V and 0 bases from J, with 13 bases in between. CDR3 size: 18 residues. The germline V gene has CDR1 SGHRS and CDR2 YFSETQ. Written as DNA, the CDR3 is TGCGCCAGCAGCTTGGGATGGGGTCGAGTCTCTGGGGCCAACGTCCTGACTTTC. This translates into CASSLGWGRVSGANVLTF. Drawing the rest from reference TRBV5-1 and TRBJ2-6, the complete variable domain is KAGVTQTPRYLIKTRGQQVTLSCSPISGHRSVSWYQQTPGQGLQFLFEYFSETQRNKGNFPGRFSGRQFSNSRSEMNVSTLELGDSALYLCASSLGWGRVSGANVLTFGAGSRLTVL.

This chain joins TRBV11-2 and TRBJ1-1, with D maybe TRBD1 (5 bases). CDR1 is SGHAT, CDR2 FQNNGV, per germline. V was pared by 0 bases and J by 9 bases, with 11 bases between. There are 13 residues in the CDR3. The CDR3: CASSLERGVQAFF. In DNA form, the CDR3 reads TGTGCCAGCAGCTTAGAGCGGGGGGTACAAGCTTTCTTT.

This chain connects TRBV12-3 or TRBV12-4 to TRBJ2-5, with D hard to call. This CDR3 spans 11 amino acids. V was clipped by 2 bases and J by 5 bases, with 3 bases between them. The CDR3 reads CASSLRETQYF. Written as DNA, the CDR3 is TGTGCCAGCAGTTTAAGGGAGACCCAGTACTTC.

The rearrangement links TRBV3-1 (or the pseudogene TRBV3-2) to TRBJ2-5; 14 nucleotides line up with TRBD2. J lost 5 bases, V lost 4 bases, and 6 bases had no gene match. CDR1 and CDR2 (germline): LGHDT, YNNKEL (reference sequence). The CDR3 spans 16 residues. This chain's CDR3 is CASSPPRTSGGETQYF. The CDR3 bases are TGTGCCAGCAGCCCCCCTCGGACTAGCGGGGGGGAGACCCAGTACTTC.

The V call is TRBV7-6, the J call TRBJ2-7, with TRBD1 matching 10 bases. Germline values: CDR1 SGHVS, CDR2 FNYEAQ. V was clipped by 5 bases and J by 1 base; unmatched bases: 5. CDR3 length: 15 amino acids. The CDR3 DNA is TGTGCCAGCAGCCTCGACAGGGGGCGTTCCTACGAGCAGTACTTC. This translates into CASSLDRGRSYEQYF. Full variable domain (missing parts from reference TRBV7-6 and TRBJ2-7): GAGVSQSPRYKVTKRGQDVALRCDPISGHVSLYWYRQALGQGPEFLTYFNYEAQQDKSGLPNDRFSAERPEGSISTLTIQRTEQRDSAMYRCASSLDRGRSYEQYFGPGTRLTVT.

This rearrangement joins TRBV5-1 to TRBJ1-4; no reliable D call. CDR1 is SGHRS, CDR2 YFSETQ, per germline. The length of the CDR3 is 13 residues. V lost 0 bases and J lost 8, with 8 bases in between. The chain's CDR3 is CASSLGGGEKLFF. As DNA, the CDR3 is TGCGCCAGCAGCTTGGGCGGCGGGGAAAAACTGTTTTTT.

The rearrangement links TRBV10-3 to TRBJ2-7, with D possibly being TRBD2 (5 bases). Trimming cost V 4 bases and J 7 bases, with 8 bases left between them. Per germline, CDR1 ENHRY and CDR2 SYGVKD. The CDR3 length is 11 residues. CDR3: CAISASGEQYF. The CDR3 DNA reads as TGTGCCATCAGTGCCTCGGGGGAGCAGTACTTC.

The CDR3 nucleotides are TGTGCCAGCAGCCAAGGGAGCAATCAGCCCCAGCATTTT. Translating it yields CASSQGSNQPQHF. The gene calls are TRBV7-9 and TRBJ1-5; D remains ambiguous. Trimming left V 5 bases short and J 1 base short, with 6 bases between. CDR1 is SEHNR and CDR2 is FQNEAQ in the germline V gene (reference sequence). The CDR3 is 13 amino acids.

The chain combines TRBV4-3 with TRBJ1-5; D is ambiguous. V was pared by 0 bases and J by 7 bases, with 7 bases between. Germline V gene data show CDR1 as LGHNA and CDR2 as YSLEER. CDR3 length: 13 residues. The CDR3, as DNA: TGCGCCAGCAGCCAAGAGATGGAGCAGCCCCAGCATTTT. This gives the protein CASSQEMEQPQHF.

Only a few counts were recorded for this clone. V usage is TRBV6-6 and J usage is TRBJ1-2, with D hard to call. The V gene lost 6 bases and the J gene lost 0 bases, with 5 bases spanning the gap. Germline CDR1 is MNHNY and CDR2 is SVGAGI (reference sequence). CDR3 length: 12 amino acids. The DNA for the CDR3 is TGTGCCAGCAGGACAACTAACTATGGCTACACCTTC. Translation: CASRTTNYGYTF.